This T cell receptor (beta chain) was obtained from a study of T cells in Graves' hyperthyroidism and ophthalmopathy. RNA transcripts gave rise to amplified TCR beta CDR3 regions. Primed by the HTBI set, a first-round RT-PCR was run on the TCR CDR3. TCRdb redid the calling of the multiplex PCR reads with MiXCR, one entry per CDR3 protein. The repertoire has fewer than 500,000 distinct CDR3 sequences, 14% to 15% of them found once; the top ten carry about 13%. This clonotype was counted ten times or more. The antigen is undetermined. Study observations and caveats: Expanded thyroid clonotypes (above 0.001) were mostly also found in blood.

Germline assignment: CDR1 DFQATT and CDR2 SNEGSKA (reference sequence). With 2 bases removed from V and 1 base from J, the gap between germline ends came to 8 bases. The CDR3 consists of 13 residues. Sample: blood. The sequence was obtained from a man aged 18-30 years with Graves' ophthalmopathy. This chain joins TRBV20-1 and TRBJ1-1; D unresolved. The CDR3 DNA follows: TGCAGTGCTAGACCCCTGGGGAACACTGAAGCTTTCTTT. Translation gives CSARPLGNTEAFF.